Shown below are 28 T cell receptor beta chains from a single sample sequenced in a study of blood T cell repertoires in COVID-19. The data were produced by immunoSEQ multiplex PCR, yet TCRdb's version contains in-frame clones alone and is incomplete. The sample yields roughly 120,000 clones, over 65% seen once. The sample was peripheral blood. Receptors originate from a human donor with acute or convalescent COVID-19. The donor label of this sample is uncertain.

V usage is TRBV19 and J usage is TRBJ2-7; D possibly corresponds to TRBD2 (6 bases). Germline-derived CDR1 and CDR2 are LNHDA and SQIVND (reference sequence). The CDR3 is 14 amino acids. Trimming took 9 bases from V and 2 from J, leaving 17 bases between them. The CDR3 sequence is CASNPGLGAYEQYF. In DNA form, the CDR3 reads TGTGCCAGCAACCCGGGACTGGGGGCCTACGAGCAGTACTTC.

The chain combines TRBV29-1 with TRBJ1-1, with 7 positions matching TRBD1. The length of the CDR3 is 11 residues. V lost 8 bases to trimming and J lost 4 bases; unmatched junction nucleotides: 4. Germline-derived CDR1 and CDR2 are SQVTM and ANQGSEA. The CDR3 sequence: CSIRQGTEAFF. The CDR3 coding sequence is TGCAGCATACGACAGGGCACTGAAGCTTTCTTT.

This chain links TRBV2 with TRBJ2-2; D may be TRBD2 (6 bases). Germline-derived CDR1 and CDR2 are SNHLY and FYNNEI. Trimming cost V 2 bases and J 7 bases, with 11 bases left between them. CDR3 length: 14 amino acids. The CDR3 DNA follows: TGTGCCAGCAGTGAAAGGGACTTCCTCGGGGAGCTGTTTTTT. Protein product: CASSERDFLGELFF.

V is TRBV7-9 and J is TRBJ1-1; D unresolved. The CDR3 covers 12 residues. The V gene's germline CDR1 is SEHNR and CDR2 FQNEAQ (reference sequence). Trimming left V 2 bases short and J 9 bases short, with 10 bases between. The DNA for the CDR3 is TGTGCCAGCAGCTTATTGACGGGAAAAGCTTTCTTT. Its protein product is CASSLLTGKAFF.

This clone was seen a handful of times. The V and J genes are TRBV5-1 and TRBJ2-5, with 9 bases fitting TRBD1. The germline CDR1 and CDR2 sequences are SGHRS and YFSETQ. This CDR3 region has 13 residues. V shed 4 bases and J 3 bases; nucleotides not matched to a gene: 1. This CDR3 reads CASSRTGEETQYF. The CDR3 DNA follows: TGCGCCAGCAGCCGGACAGGGGAAGAGACCCAGTACTTC.

About this clone: Other DNA sequences from this sample encode an identical CDR3 as well. This chain connects TRBV3-1 (or the pseudogene TRBV3-2) to TRBJ1-2; 11 nucleotides align to TRBD1. In germline, CDR1 is LGHDT, CDR2 YNNKEL (reference sequence). The J segment lost 6 bases and the V segment lost 4 bases, leaving 4 bases of the junction unmatched. CDR3 length equals 14 residues. CDR3 bases: TGTGCCAGCAGCCGGACAGGGGGCGTGAATGGCTACACCTTC. Translated: CASSRTGGVNGYTF.

This sequence joins TRBV6-5 and TRBJ2-3; the D gene is possibly TRBD2 (5 bases). The V end was cut by 6 bases, the J end by 4 bases, with 8 bases between. Germline CDR1 is MNHEY and CDR2 is SVGAGI. The CDR3 is 12 residues long. CDR3 sequence: CASRGRADTQYF. CDR3 coding DNA: TGTGCCAGCAGGGGGAGAGCAGATACGCAGTATTTT.

The sample holds a few counts of this clone. The chain joins TRBV2 to TRBJ2-1, with D perhaps TRBD2 (6 bases). Trimming took 5 bases from V and 7 from J, leaving 12 bases between them. Germline V gene sequence: CDR1 SNHLY, CDR2 FYNNEI. This CDR3 spans 13 amino acids. CDR3 in DNA: TGTGCCAGCAGTTCCGAGGGGAGGAATGAGCAGTTCTTC. Protein: CASSSEGRNEQFF.

This clone was detected once. The chain is built from TRBV6-5 and TRBJ2-3; TRBD2 matches 7 bases. J gave up 6 bases and V 4 bases, and 4 bases lay outside the gene matches. Germline assignment: CDR1 MNHEY and CDR2 SVGAGI. The CDR3 length is 13 residues. The CDR3 nucleotides are TGTGCCAGCAGTTCCAGGGAGGGGGATACGCAGTATTTT. This translates into CASSSREGDTQYF.

This clone has a handful of counts. The chain employs TRBV7-9 and TRBJ2-3, with TRBD2 matching 7 bases. The V gene end was trimmed by 3 bases and the J gene end by 3 bases; junction bases not matched to a gene: 3. The CDR3 spans 14 residues. CDR1 is SEHNR and CDR2 is FQNEAQ in the germline V gene (reference sequence). The CDR3 region has the DNA TGTGCCAGCAGCTTCGGACTAGGTACAGATACGCAGTATTTT. It translates to CASSFGLGTDTQYF.

The chain carries TRBV5-1 and TRBJ1-1, with TRBD1 matching over 9 bases. This CDR3 region has 15 residues. V lost 2 bases, J lost 4 bases, and 6 bases stayed unmatched. CDR1 is SGHRS and CDR2 is YFSETQ in the germline V gene. DNA of the CDR3: TGCGCCAGCAGCTTATGGACAGGGGAGGCCACTGAAGCTTTCTTT. As protein: CASSLWTGEATEAFF.

The chain employs TRBV3-1 (or the pseudogene TRBV3-2) and TRBJ1-6, with D hard to call. Trimming took off 1 base at V and 7 bases at J, with 8 bases between the two ends. The CDR3 is 14 amino acids. Germline loops: CDR1 LGHDT, CDR2 YNNKEL (reference sequence). The CDR3 DNA reads TGTGCCAGCAGCCAAGGCAGGCTAAATTCACCCCTCCACTTT. It is translated as CASSQGRLNSPLHF.

This chain joins TRBV4-1 and TRBJ1-5, with TRBD1 matching 7 bases. The germline V gene encodes CDR1 MGHRA and CDR2 YSYEKL. The CDR3 length is 15 residues. Trimming at V came to 5 bases and at J to 1 base, leaving 5 bases not matched to a gene. The CDR3, as DNA: TGCGCCAGCAGCATGTCCAGGGGGAGCAATCAGCCCCAGCATTTT. Encoded protein: CASSMSRGSNQPQHF.

The V call is TRBV6-5, the J call TRBJ1-2; D gene ambiguous. V lost 0 bases and J 1 base, leaving 9 bases between the germline ends. The CDR3 length is 15 residues. The germline gives CDR1 MNHEY, CDR2 SVGAGI. CDR3 residues: CASSYSMFSNYGYTF. CDR3 DNA sequence: TGTGCCAGCAGTTACTCGATGTTCAGTAACTATGGCTACACCTTC.

This chain links TRBV30 with TRBJ1-6, with D possibly matching TRBD1 (6 bases). Germline V gives CDR1 GTSNPN, CDR2 SVGIG (reference sequence). The V and J ends lost 2 bases and 7 bases respectively, with 12 bases between them. There are 14 residues in the CDR3. The DNA for the CDR3 is TGTGCCTGGAGTCCTTCAGGGGTAAATTCACCCCTCCACTTT. Its protein is CAWSPSGVNSPLHF.

This clone was detected once. This chain joins TRBV2 and TRBJ1-1, with 9 bases identical to TRBD1. The J segment lost 3 bases and the V segment lost 6 bases, leaving 5 bases of the junction unmatched. The CDR3 length is 14 residues. Germline V gene data show CDR1 as SNHLY and CDR2 as FYNNEI. The CDR3 sequence: CASRLDRGHTEAFF. In DNA, the CDR3 is TGTGCCAGCAGGCTGGACAGGGGTCACACTGAAGCTTTCTTT.

This chain connects TRBV6-2 or TRBV6-3 to TRBJ1-1; D remains unclear. Germline V CDR1 and CDR2: MNHEY, SVGEGT. V lost 2 bases and J 5 bases, leaving 21 bases between the germline ends. There are 17 residues in the CDR3. CDR3: CASSYPHLTGGGTEAFF. As DNA, the CDR3 is TGTGCCAGCAGTTACCCCCACCTTACTGGAGGAGGAACTGAAGCTTTCTTT.

The V gene is TRBV18, the J gene TRBJ2-1; 9 bases agree with TRBD1. The CDR3 sequence is 17 residues long. CDR1 KGHSH and CDR2 LQKENI come from the germline V gene. Trimming took 0 bases from V and 3 from J; bases not matched to a gene: 6. The CDR3, as DNA: TGTGCCAGCTCACCACCGTTCGGGACAGGGTTCTACAATGAGCAGTTCTTC. Encoded protein: CASSPPFGTGFYNEQFF.

J is TRBJ1-6 and V is TRBV5-1; D is perhaps TRBD1 (6 bases). Trimming removed 4 bases from V and 7 bases from J, with 12 bases in between. This CDR3 has 14 amino acids. Germline V lookup: CDR1 SGHRS, CDR2 YFSETQ. CDR3 sequence reads: CASSGGLENSPLHF. The CDR3 DNA reads TGCGCCAGCAGCGGGGGCCTGGAAAATTCACCCCTCCACTTT.

A few counts support this clone. This chain links TRBV6-1 with TRBJ1-1; TRBD1 is a possible D gene (5 bases). With 0 bases removed from V and 1 base from J, the gap between germline ends came to 15 bases. This CDR3 contains 17 residues. Germline-derived CDR1 and CDR2 are MNHNS and SASEGT. The CDR3 here is CASSEASGGTGNTEAFF. The CDR3 nucleotides read TGTGCCAGCAGTGAAGCGTCGGGAGGGACCGGGAACACTGAAGCTTTCTTT.

By its share, this clone is medium-sized. V usage is TRBV11-2 and J usage is TRBJ1-1; no definite D call. Per germline, CDR1 SGHAT and CDR2 FQNNGV. The V end lost 1 base, the J end lost 11 bases, and 14 bases lay between the germline ends. This CDR3 spans 13 amino acids. The CDR3 loop reads CASSLVRMGYAFF. The CDR3, as DNA: TGTGCCAGCAGCTTAGTGAGAATGGGCTACGCTTTCTTT.

The chain employs TRBV6-6 and TRBJ1-5; 8 nucleotides line up with TRBD1. Germline-derived CDR1 and CDR2 are MNHNY and SVGAGI (reference sequence). The CDR3 length is 15 residues. V lost 4 bases and J lost 5; bases outside the gene matches: 7. The CDR3 bases are TGTGCCAGCAGTTCCGGACAGGGAGGTCATCAGCCCCAGCATTTT. It encodes CASSSGQGGHQPQHF.

The chain couples TRBV2 to TRBJ1-2; D perhaps matches TRBD1 (6 bases). CDR1 is SNHLY, CDR2 FYNNEI, per germline. The ends were cut back, 4 bases at V and 1 base at J, with 13 bases in the middle. The CDR3 extends over 15 amino acids. This CDR3 is CASSVESQGNYGYTF. The CDR3 DNA follows: TGTGCCAGCAGTGTTGAGTCACAGGGTAACTATGGCTACACCTTC.

Only one count was recorded for this clone. The chain joins TRBV11-3 to TRBJ1-3; a possible D gene is TRBD1 (6 bases). The CDR3 has 19 amino acids. Germline V CDR1 and CDR2: SGHNT, YENEEA. V gave up 0 bases and J gave up 0 bases, with 18 bases separating them. The CDR3: CASSLDWTTWGPSGNTIYF. The CDR3 DNA follows: TGTGCCAGCAGCTTAGATTGGACAACCTGGGGGCCCTCTGGAAACACCATATATTTT.

The chain uses TRBV14 and TRBJ1-6, with 8 bases matching TRBD1. Germline CDR1 reads SGHDN; CDR2 reads FVKESK. The CDR3 runs to 16 residues. V trimming: 5 bases; J trimming: 2 bases; junction bases outside the gene matches: 5. The chain's CDR3 is CASSVTGGPYNSPLHF. The CDR3 coding sequence is TGTGCCAGCAGCGTTACAGGGGGGCCCTATAATTCACCCCTCCACTTT.

This clone has only a few counts. The chain couples TRBV7-3 to TRBJ2-1; 11 bases fit TRBD2. This CDR3 region has 15 residues. The V gene end was trimmed by 5 bases and the J gene end by 6 bases; junction bases not matched to a gene: 6. Germline values: CDR1 SGHTA, CDR2 FQGTGA. CDR3 loop: CASSNSGGAPNEQFF. The DNA for the CDR3 is TGTGCCAGCAGCAATAGCGGGGGGGCCCCCAATGAGCAGTTCTTC.

A few counts support this clone. The V and J genes are TRBV5-6 and TRBJ2-1; 10 bases fit TRBD2. There are 16 residues in the CDR3. V was pared by 4 bases and J by 5 bases, with 9 bases of the junction left unmatched. CDR1 and CDR2 from the germline V gene are SGHDT and YYEEEE. CDR3 residues: CASSDLGAGGNNEQFF. CDR3 bases: TGTGCCAGCAGCGATCTAGGAGCGGGGGGGAACAATGAGCAGTTCTTC.

This clone appeared a few times. The chain joins TRBV19 to TRBJ1-5; 7 bases match TRBD1. The CDR3 is 13 amino acids. The V gene end was trimmed by 10 bases and the J gene end by 6 bases; junction bases not matched to a gene: 9. From germline, CDR1 is LNHDA and CDR2 SQIVND (reference sequence). The CDR3 sequence is CATGQQGGQPQHF. The CDR3 DNA is TGTGCCACGGGACAGCAAGGGGGTCAGCCCCAGCATTTT.